The rows below give T cell receptor beta chains drawn from one sample of a study of vaccination and CD4 T cells after COVID-19. Their cognate antigens are unknown. One entry per CDR3 protein results from TCRdb running MiXCR on the PCR reads. The sample lists about 20,000 distinct CDR3 sequences; approximately 45% were seen once. Source: CD4+ T cells from blood, cultured in vitro, taken after SARS-CoV-2 vaccination. Receptors were obtained from a human donor who had recovered from COVID-19. Each CDR3 is given with its conserved first and last residue. Each record gives: CDR3 protein, V gene, J gene.

CDR3: CASTPTAFMNTEAFF; V: TRBV6-1; J: TRBJ1-1
CDR3: CASSLTGSNTGELFF; V: TRBV7-2; J: TRBJ2-2
CDR3: CASSGGRSSYNEQFF; V: TRBV25-1; J: TRBJ2-1
CDR3: CATSDVLLSEFF; V: TRBV24-1; J: TRBJ2-1
CDR3: CASSQGQAWIEQYF; V: TRBV7-2; J: TRBJ2-7
CDR3: CASSGRGDTEAFF; V: TRBV7-2; J: TRBJ1-1
CDR3: CATSETSGTHTDTQYF; V: TRBV24-1; J: TRBJ2-3
CDR3: CASSSPGQGFYEQYF; V: TRBV6-1; J: TRBJ2-7
CDR3: CASSYHSGQGGELFF; V: TRBV11-3; J: TRBJ2-2
CDR3: CASSKIQGVNEQFF; V: TRBV21-1; J: TRBJ2-1
CDR3: CASSTSGARDTQYF; V: TRBV27; J: TRBJ2-3
CDR3: CATSDRRGGQADTQYF; V: TRBV24-1; J: TRBJ2-3